This paragraph covers one TCR beta chain sequence. A second PCR, run for about 6 to 12 cycles, used a sample-barcoded 5' primer plus a J-beta primer mix. TCRdb called the 5' RACE reads again in MiXCR, with one record for every CDR3 protein. The table shows fewer than 1,000,000 distinct CDR3 sequences, with 40% to 50% occurring only once. This specimen belongs to a study of blood T cells in healthy people across ages. This CDR3 has 10 residues. Looked up from germline, CDR1 is SQVTM and CDR2 is ANQGSEA. Trimming removed 4 bases from V and 6 bases from J, with 6 bases in between. V gene TRBV29-1 combines with J gene TRBJ1-1; D is unclear. This TCR derives from a man in his 60s in good health. The sample consisted of blood. In DNA form, the CDR3 reads TGCAGCGTTGGGTGGCCTGAAGCTTTCTTT. Its protein is CSVGWPEAFF.